This T cell receptor (beta chain) comes out of a study of beta chain features in type 1 diabetes. Whole-study context: Examination spanned approximately 110 million sorted cells from all samples.

As regards this clone: Its specificity is unknown.

Study outcomes and limitations: It was among patients, rather than healthy donors, that naive, central memory and Treg TCRB repertoires appeared more similar. People with Type 1 diabetes carried modestly yet significantly shorter TCRB CDR3s in all four CD4+ subsets.

Reverse transcription of all isolated RNA meant that expressed TCRB transcripts were sequenced. The study sequenced naive, central memory and regulatory T cell samples to an average of about 3.6 million reads. Libraries were prepared by immunoSEQ multiplex PCR; TCRdb keeps only in-frame clonotypes and omits some of them. The sample holds 65,000 to 85,000 clones, 45% to 50% seen once. This CDR3 spans 14 amino acids. Germline V gives CDR1 MNHNS, CDR2 SASEGT. Trimming left V 5 bases short and J 2 bases short, with 12 bases between. The clonotype comes from a man aged 25-40 years with type 1 diabetes. V and J are TRBV6-1 and TRBJ2-5; D may be TRBD2 (6 bases). What was sequenced was central memory CD4+ T cells from blood. CDR3 in DNA: TGTGCCAGCAGTACGGCGGGGAGACAAGAGACCCAGTACTTC. Translated: CASSTAGRQETQYF.